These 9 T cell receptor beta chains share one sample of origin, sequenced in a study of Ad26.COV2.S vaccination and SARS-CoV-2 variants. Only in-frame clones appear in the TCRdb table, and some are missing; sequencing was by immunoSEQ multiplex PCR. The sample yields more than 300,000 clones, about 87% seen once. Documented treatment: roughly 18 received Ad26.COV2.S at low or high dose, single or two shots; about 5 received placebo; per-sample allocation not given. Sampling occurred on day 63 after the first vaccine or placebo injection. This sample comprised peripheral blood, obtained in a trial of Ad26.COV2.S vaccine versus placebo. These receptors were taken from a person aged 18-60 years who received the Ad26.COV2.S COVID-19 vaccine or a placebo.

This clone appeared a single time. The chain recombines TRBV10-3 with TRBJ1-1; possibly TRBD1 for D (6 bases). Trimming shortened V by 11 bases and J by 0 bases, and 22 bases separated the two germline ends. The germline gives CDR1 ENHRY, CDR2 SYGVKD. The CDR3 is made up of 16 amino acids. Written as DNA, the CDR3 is TGTGCCGCCCGGGGGACACAAACAACCTTGAACACTGAAGCTTTCTTT. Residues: CAARGTQTTLNTEAFF.

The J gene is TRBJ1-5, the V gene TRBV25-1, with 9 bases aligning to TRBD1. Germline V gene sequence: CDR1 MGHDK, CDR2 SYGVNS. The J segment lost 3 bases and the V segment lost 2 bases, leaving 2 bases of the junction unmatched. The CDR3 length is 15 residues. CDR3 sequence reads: CASSEGTGTNQPQHF. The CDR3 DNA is TGTGCCAGCAGTGAAGGGACAGGGACCAATCAGCCCCAGCATTTT.

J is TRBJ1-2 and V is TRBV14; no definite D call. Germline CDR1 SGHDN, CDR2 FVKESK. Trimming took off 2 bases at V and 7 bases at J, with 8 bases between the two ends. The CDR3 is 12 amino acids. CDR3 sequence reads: CASSQTTSGYTF. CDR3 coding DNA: TGTGCCAGCAGCCAAACCACTTCTGGCTACACCTTC.

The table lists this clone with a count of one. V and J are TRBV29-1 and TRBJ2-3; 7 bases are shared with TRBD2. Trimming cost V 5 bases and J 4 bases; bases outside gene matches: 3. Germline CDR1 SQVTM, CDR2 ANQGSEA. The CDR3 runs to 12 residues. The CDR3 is CSVRAGADTQYF. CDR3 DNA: TGCAGCGTTCGGGCGGGGGCAGATACGCAGTATTTT.

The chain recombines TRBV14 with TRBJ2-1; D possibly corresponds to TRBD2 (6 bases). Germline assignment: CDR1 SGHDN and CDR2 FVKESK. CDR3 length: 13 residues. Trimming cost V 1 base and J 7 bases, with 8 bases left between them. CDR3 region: CASSQALANEQFF. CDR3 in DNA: TGTGCCAGCAGCCAAGCACTAGCTAATGAGCAGTTCTTC.

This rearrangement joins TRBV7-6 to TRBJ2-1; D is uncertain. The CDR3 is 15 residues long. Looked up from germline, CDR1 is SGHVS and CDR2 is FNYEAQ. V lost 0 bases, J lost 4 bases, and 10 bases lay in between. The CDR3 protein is CASSLAGSVYNEQFF. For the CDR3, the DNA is TGTGCCAGCAGCTTAGCAGGGTCAGTTTACAATGAGCAGTTCTTC. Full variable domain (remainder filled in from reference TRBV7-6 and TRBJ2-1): GAGVSQSPRYKVTKRGQDVALRCDPISGHVSLYWYRQALGQGPEFLTYFNYEAQQDKSGLPNDRFSAERPEGSISTLTIQRTEQRDSAMYRCASSLAGSVYNEQFFGPGTRLTVL.

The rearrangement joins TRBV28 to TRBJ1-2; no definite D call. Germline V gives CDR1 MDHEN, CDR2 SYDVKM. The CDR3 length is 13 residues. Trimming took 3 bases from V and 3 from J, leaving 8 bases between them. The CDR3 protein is CASSFGQHYGYTF. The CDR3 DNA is TGTGCCAGCAGTTTCGGGCAGCACTATGGCTACACCTTC.

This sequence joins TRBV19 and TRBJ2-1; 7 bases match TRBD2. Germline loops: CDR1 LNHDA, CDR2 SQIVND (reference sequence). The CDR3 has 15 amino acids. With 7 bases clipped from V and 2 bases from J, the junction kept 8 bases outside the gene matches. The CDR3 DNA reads TGTGCCAGTATTGGGCCTAGCGGAACCTACAATGAGCAGTTCTTC. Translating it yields CASIGPSGTYNEQFF.

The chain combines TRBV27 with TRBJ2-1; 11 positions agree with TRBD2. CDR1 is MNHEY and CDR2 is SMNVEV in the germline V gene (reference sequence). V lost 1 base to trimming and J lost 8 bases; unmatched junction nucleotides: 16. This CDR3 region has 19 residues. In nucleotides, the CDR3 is TGTGCCAGCAGTTTATGGTCGGGTGGAACTAGCGGGAGTGTATATGAGCAGTTCTTC. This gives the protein CASSLWSGGTSGSVYEQFF.